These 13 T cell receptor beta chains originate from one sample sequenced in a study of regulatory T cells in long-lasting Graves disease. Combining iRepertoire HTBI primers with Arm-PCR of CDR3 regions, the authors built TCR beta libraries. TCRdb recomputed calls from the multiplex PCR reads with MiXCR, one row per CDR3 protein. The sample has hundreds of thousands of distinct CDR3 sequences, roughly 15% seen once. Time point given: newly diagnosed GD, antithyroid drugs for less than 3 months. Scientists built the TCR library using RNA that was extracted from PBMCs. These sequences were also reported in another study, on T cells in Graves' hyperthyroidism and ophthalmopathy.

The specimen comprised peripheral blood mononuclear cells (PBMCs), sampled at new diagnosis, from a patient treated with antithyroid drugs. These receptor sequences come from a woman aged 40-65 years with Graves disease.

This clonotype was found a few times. CDR3 sequence reads: CASSIGPGDGYGYTF. CDR3 in DNA: TGTGCCAGTAGTATAGGTCCAGGGGACGGCTATGGCTACACCTTC. The genes are TRBV19 and TRBJ1-2, with TRBD1 as a possible D gene (6 bases). The V end lost 1 base, the J end lost 4 bases, and 13 bases lay between the germline ends. This CDR3 contains 15 residues. Germline V gives CDR1 LNHDA, CDR2 SQIVND (reference sequence).

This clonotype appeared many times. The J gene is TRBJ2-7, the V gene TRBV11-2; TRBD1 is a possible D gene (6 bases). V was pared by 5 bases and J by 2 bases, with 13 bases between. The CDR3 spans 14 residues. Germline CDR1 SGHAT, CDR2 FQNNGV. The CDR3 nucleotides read TGTGCCAGCAGCCTTAACAGGGTCCCCTACGAGCAGTACTTC. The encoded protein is CASSLNRVPYEQYF.

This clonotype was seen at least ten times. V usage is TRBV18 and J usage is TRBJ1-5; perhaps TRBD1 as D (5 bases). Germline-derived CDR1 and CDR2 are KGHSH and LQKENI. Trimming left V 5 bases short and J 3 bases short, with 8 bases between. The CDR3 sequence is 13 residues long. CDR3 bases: TGTGCCAGCTCAGGGGGGAACAATCAGCCCCAGCATTTT. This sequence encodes CASSGGNNQPQHF.

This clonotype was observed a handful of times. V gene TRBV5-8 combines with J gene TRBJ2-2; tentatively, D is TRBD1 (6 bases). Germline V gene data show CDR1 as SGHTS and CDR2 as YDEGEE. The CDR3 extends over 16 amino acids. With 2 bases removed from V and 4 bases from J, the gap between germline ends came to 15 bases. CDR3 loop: CASSLWGQGSTGELFF. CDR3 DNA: TGTGCCAGCAGCTTATGGGGGCAGGGGTCCACCGGGGAGCTGTTTTTT.

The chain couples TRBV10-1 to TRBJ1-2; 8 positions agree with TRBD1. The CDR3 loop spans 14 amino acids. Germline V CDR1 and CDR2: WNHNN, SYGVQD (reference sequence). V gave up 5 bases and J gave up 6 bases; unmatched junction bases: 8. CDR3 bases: TGCGCCAGCAGTAATAAGAGACAGGGGAATGGCTACACCTTC. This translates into CASSNKRQGNGYTF.

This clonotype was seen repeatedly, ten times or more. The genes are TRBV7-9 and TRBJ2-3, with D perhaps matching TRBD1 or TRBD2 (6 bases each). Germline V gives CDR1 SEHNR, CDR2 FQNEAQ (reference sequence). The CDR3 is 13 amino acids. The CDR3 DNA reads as TGTGTCCTCCAAGGGGGGTACACAGATACGCAGTATTTT. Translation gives CVLQGGYTDTQYF. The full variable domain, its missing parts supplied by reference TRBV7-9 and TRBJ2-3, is DTGVSQNPRHKITKRGQNVTFRCDPISEHNRLYWYRQTLGQGPEFLTYFQNEAQLEKSRLLSDRFSAERPKGSFSTLEIQRTEQGDSAMYLCVLQGGYTDTQYFGPGTRLTVL.

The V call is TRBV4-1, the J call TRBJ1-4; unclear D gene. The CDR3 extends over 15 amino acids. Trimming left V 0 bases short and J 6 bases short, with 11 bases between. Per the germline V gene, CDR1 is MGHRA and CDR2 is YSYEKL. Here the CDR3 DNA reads TGCGCCAGCAGCCAAGATTCCGTGGATGATGAAAAACTGTTTTTT. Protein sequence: CASSQDSVDDEKLFF.

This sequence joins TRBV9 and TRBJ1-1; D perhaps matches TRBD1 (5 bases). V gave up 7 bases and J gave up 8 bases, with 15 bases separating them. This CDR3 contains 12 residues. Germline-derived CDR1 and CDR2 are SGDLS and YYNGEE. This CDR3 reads CASGRDAGEAFF. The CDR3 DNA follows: TGTGCCAGCGGCCGGGACGCCGGAGAAGCTTTCTTT.

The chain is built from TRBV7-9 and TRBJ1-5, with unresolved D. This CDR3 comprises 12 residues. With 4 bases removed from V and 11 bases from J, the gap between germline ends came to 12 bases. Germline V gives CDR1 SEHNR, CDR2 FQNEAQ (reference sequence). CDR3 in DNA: TGTGCCAGCAGCTCCGAGTCGGGCGCCCAGCATTTT. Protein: CASSSESGAQHF.

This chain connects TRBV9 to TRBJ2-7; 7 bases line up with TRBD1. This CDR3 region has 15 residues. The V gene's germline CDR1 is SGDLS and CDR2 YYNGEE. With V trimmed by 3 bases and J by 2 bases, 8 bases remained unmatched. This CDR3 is CASSATGQPTYEQYF. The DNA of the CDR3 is TGTGCCAGCAGCGCCACGGGACAGCCTACCTACGAGCAGTACTTC.

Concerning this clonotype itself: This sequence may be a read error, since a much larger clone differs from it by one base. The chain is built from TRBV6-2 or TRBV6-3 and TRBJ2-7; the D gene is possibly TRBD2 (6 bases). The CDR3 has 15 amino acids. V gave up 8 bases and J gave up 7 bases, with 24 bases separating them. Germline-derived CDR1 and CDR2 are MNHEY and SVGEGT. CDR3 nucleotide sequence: TGTGCCAGCGGGGCGGGGAGGCTAGCAGGCAATGAGCAGTACTTC. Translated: CASGAGRLAGNEQYF.

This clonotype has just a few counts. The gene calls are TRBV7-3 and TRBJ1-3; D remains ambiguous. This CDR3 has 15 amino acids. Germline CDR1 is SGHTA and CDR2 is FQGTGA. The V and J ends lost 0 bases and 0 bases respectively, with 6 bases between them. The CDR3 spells CASSLTTDSGNTIYF. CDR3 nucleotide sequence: TGTGCCAGCAGCTTAACGACTGACTCTGGAAACACCATATATTTT.

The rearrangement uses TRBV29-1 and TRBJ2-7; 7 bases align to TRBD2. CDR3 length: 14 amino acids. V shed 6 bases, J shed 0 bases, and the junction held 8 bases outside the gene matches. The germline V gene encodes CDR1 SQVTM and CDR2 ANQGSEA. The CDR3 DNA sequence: TGCAGCGTCTGGCCAGCGGGGAACTCCTACGAGCAGTACTTC. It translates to CSVWPAGNSYEQYF.